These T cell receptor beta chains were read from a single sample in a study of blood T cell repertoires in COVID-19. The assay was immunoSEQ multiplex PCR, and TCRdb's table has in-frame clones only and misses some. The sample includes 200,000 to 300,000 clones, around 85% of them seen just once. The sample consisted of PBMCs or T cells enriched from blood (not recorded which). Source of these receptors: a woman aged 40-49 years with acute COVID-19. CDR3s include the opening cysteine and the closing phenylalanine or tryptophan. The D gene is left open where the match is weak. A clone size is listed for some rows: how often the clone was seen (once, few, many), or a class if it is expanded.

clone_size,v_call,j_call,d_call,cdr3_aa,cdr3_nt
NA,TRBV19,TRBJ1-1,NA,CASRFGGETEAFF,TGTGCCAGTAGGTTTGGTGGTGAGACTGAAGCTTTCTTT
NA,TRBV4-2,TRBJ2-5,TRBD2,CASSQDSGSWETQYF,TGTGCCAGCAGCCAAGACAGCGGGAGTTGGGAGACCCAGTACTTC
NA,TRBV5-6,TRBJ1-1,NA,CASSLLWSGNTEAFF,TGTGCCAGCAGCCTCCTTTGGTCGGGGAACACTGAAGCTTTCTTT
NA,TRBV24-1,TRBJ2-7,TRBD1,CATSDSWTGSLTYEQYF,TGTGCCACCAGTGATAGTTGGACAGGTTCCCTTACCTACGAGCAGTACTTC
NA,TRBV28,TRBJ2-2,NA,CASSLLDGGNTGELFF,TGTGCCAGCAGTTTATTGGACGGGGGGAACACCGGGGAGCTGTTTTTT
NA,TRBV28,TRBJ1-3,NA,CASSLVPDSPSGNTIYF,TGTGCCAGCAGTTTAGTCCCGGACTCTCCCTCTGGAAACACCATATATTTT
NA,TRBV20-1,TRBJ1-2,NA,CSAGLYGYTF,TGCAGTGCCGGACTGTATGGCTACACCTTC
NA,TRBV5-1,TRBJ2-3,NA,CASSVTSTDTQYF,TGCGCCAGCAGCGTAACTAGTACAGATACGCAGTATTTT
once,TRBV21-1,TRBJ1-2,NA,CASSSRERYTF,TGTGCCAGCAGCAGCAGGGAACGCTACACCTTC
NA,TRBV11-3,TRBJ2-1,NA,CASSLDSHSNEQFF,TGTGCCAGCAGCTTAGACTCCCACTCCAATGAGCAGTTCTTC
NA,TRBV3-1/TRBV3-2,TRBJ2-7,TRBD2,CASSRGLAGALFYEQYF,TGTGCCAGCAGCCGGGGACTAGCGGGAGCATTATTTTACGAGCAGTACTTC
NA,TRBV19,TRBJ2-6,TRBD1,CASSLLDRKNSGANVLTF,TGTGCCAGTAGCCTTTTGGACAGGAAAAACTCTGGGGCCAACGTCCTGACTTTC
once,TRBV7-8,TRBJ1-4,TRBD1,CASSSDRAEEEKLFF,TGTGCCAGCAGCTCAGACAGGGCTGAGGAAGAAAAACTGTTTTTT
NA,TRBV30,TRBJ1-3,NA,CAFFSGNTIYF,TGTGCCTTCTTTTCTGGAAACACCATATATTTT
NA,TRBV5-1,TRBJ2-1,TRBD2,CASSLAFGLAGDNEQFF,TGCGCCAGCAGCTTGGCCTTTGGACTAGCGGGAGATAATGAGCAGTTCTTC
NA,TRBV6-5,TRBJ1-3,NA,CASQFAGSGNTIYF,TGTGCCAGCCAATTTGCAGGGTCTGGAAACACCATATATTTT
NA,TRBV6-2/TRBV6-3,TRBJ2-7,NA,CASSRGYEQYF,TGTGCCAGCAGTAGGGGGTACGAGCAGTACTTC
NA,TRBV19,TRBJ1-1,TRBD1,CASQDRVNTEAFF,TGTGCCAGTCAAGACAGGGTTAACACTGAAGCTTTCTTT
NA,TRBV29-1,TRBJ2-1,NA,CSVARDNEQFF,TGCAGCGTTGCTCGGGACAATGAGCAGTTCTTC